These 26 T cell receptor beta chains share one sample of origin, sequenced in a study of T cell responses to AZD1222 COVID-19 vaccine. The assay was immunoSEQ multiplex PCR, and TCRdb's table has in-frame clones only and misses some. The table has under 150,000 clones, around 90% seen once. The sequencing used peripheral blood, collected 28 days after the second AZD1222 dose. These receptor sequences come from an adult who received the AZD1222 COVID-19 vaccine.

This chain joins TRBV5-1 and TRBJ2-7; 10 bases map to TRBD1. Germline lookup yields CDR1 SGHRS and CDR2 YFSETQ. V gave up 4 bases and J gave up 0 bases; unmatched junction bases: 4. This CDR3 comprises 15 residues. The chain's CDR3 is CASSGGQGDSYEQYF. CDR3 DNA: TGCGCCAGCAGCGGCGGACAGGGGGACTCCTACGAGCAGTACTTC.

The chain joins TRBV6-1 to TRBJ2-1; D tentatively fits TRBD1 or TRBD2 (5 bases each). This CDR3 region has 14 residues. The germline CDR1 and CDR2 sequences are MNHNS and SASEGT. Trimming took 3 bases from V and 5 from J, leaving 11 bases between them. The CDR3 nucleotides read TGTGCCAGCAGTGATAGGGACGTGAACAATGAGCAGTTCTTC. The encoded protein is CASSDRDVNNEQFF.

V and J are TRBV18 and TRBJ2-2, with TRBD1 as a possible D gene (6 bases). This CDR3 comprises 15 residues. The germline V gene encodes CDR1 KGHSH and CDR2 LQKENI. V was cut by 3 bases and J by 4 bases, with 12 bases left in between. The CDR3 reads CASSPVQGSTGELFF. In nucleotides, the CDR3 is TGTGCCAGCTCACCGGTACAGGGTAGCACCGGGGAGCTGTTTTTT. Combining the CDR3 with reference TRBV18 and TRBJ2-2 gives the whole variable domain NAGVMQNPRHLVRRRGQEARLRCSPMKGHSHVYWYRQLPEEGLKFMVYLQKENIIDESGMPKERFSAEFPKEGPSILRIQQVVRGDSAAYFCASSPVQGSTGELFFGEGSRLTVL.

J is TRBJ1-5 and V is TRBV15; 7 bases match TRBD1. The CDR3 has 17 residues. The germline CDR1 and CDR2 sequences are LNHNV and YYDKDF (reference sequence). Unmatched junction bases numbered 7, after V lost 1 base and J lost 1 base. In DNA, the CDR3 is TGTGCCACCAGCAGAGGAGGAGGGGGCTCCAGCAATCAGCCCCAGCATTTT. It yields the protein CATSRGGGGSSNQPQHF.

This clone was counted at least ten times. The chain carries TRBV7-2 and TRBJ1-5, with D perhaps matching TRBD1 (5 bases). V lost 6 bases, J lost 1 base, and 13 bases lay in between. CDR1 SGHTA and CDR2 FQGNSA come from the germline V gene. The CDR3 spans 15 residues. The CDR3 nucleotides are TGTGCCAGCAGTTCCCTCCAGGGAAGCAATCAGCCCCAGCATTTT. This translates into CASSSLQGSNQPQHF.

The chain recombines TRBV7-9 with TRBJ1-4, with 9 bases identical to TRBD1. V shed 3 bases, J shed 7 bases, and the junction held 3 bases outside the gene matches. The CDR3 has 14 residues. In germline, CDR1 is SEHNR, CDR2 FQNEAQ (reference sequence). Written as DNA, the CDR3 is TGTGCCAGCAGCTTGGGACAGGGAAGTGAAAAACTGTTTTTT. Its translation: CASSLGQGSEKLFF. The full variable domain, completed using reference TRBV7-9 and TRBJ1-4, is DTGVSQNPRHKITKRGQNVTFRCDPISEHNRLYWYRQTLGQGPEFLTYFQNEAQLEKSRLLSDRFSAERPKGSFSTLEIQRTEQGDSAMYLCASSLGQGSEKLFFGSGTQLSVL.

This sequence joins TRBV19 and TRBJ1-5; D perhaps matches TRBD1 (6 bases). The CDR3 has 15 residues. Per the germline V gene, CDR1 is LNHDA and CDR2 is SQIVND (reference sequence). V lost 4 bases and J lost 5, with 15 bases in between. The CDR3: CASSSWTAVDQPQHF. CDR3 in DNA: TGTGCCAGTAGTAGCTGGACAGCTGTGGATCAGCCCCAGCATTTT.

The chain links TRBV19 to TRBJ1-2; unclear D gene. CDR1 is LNHDA, CDR2 SQIVND, per germline (reference sequence). The CDR3 has 14 amino acids. The V gene lost 1 base and the J gene lost 0 bases, with 6 bases spanning the gap. The chain's CDR3 is CASSIGQPNYGYTF. CDR3 bases: TGTGCCAGTAGTATAGGCCAGCCTAACTATGGCTACACCTTC.

J is TRBJ1-5 and V is TRBV30; D call uncertain. CDR3 length: 15 residues. CDR1 is GTSNPN, CDR2 SVGIG, per germline (reference sequence). V lost 3 bases and J lost 2, with 14 bases in between. The CDR3 is CAWSPLGAGNQPQHF. Here the CDR3 DNA reads TGTGCCTGGAGCCCACTGGGCGCGGGCAATCAGCCCCAGCATTTT.

This sequence joins TRBV6-1 and TRBJ1-2; TRBD1 matches 11 bases. The CDR3 runs 14 residues. CDR1 is MNHNS and CDR2 is SASEGT in the germline V gene. The V segment lost 2 bases and the J segment 8 bases; nucleotides outside the gene matches: 4. The CDR3 sequence: CASSEPGTGGGYTF. The CDR3 region has the DNA TGTGCCAGCAGTGAACCCGGGACAGGGGGAGGCTACACCTTC.

This clone was seen once. The chain links TRBV9 to TRBJ1-2; D not resolved. V lost 5 bases to trimming and J lost 0 bases, with 20 bases between them. This CDR3 is built from 17 residues. Germline V gene sequence: CDR1 SGDLS, CDR2 YYNGEE. The CDR3 loop is CASSPTRRPLANYGYTF. The CDR3, as DNA: TGTGCCAGCAGTCCAACCCGACGGCCCCTAGCTAACTATGGCTACACCTTC.

The chain uses TRBV14 and TRBJ1-5; 7 bases fit TRBD1. The CDR3 has 15 amino acids. Trimming at V came to 1 base and at J to 6 bases, leaving 6 bases not matched to a gene. CDR1 and CDR2 from the germline V gene are SGHDN and FVKESK. The CDR3 DNA reads TGTGCCAGCAGCCAAGTGAGACAGGGTTTTCAGCCCCAGCATTTT. This gives the protein CASSQVRQGFQPQHF. The full variable domain, its missing parts supplied by reference TRBV14 and TRBJ1-5, is EAGVTQFPSHSVIEKGQTVTLRCDPISGHDNLYWYRRVMGKEIKFLLHFVKESKQDESGMPNNRFLAERTGGTYSTLKVQPAELEDSGVYFCASSQVRQGFQPQHFGDGTRLSIL.

The chain has TRBV19 and TRBJ2-3; D uncertain. This CDR3 has 14 amino acids. In germline, CDR1 is LNHDA, CDR2 SQIVND (reference sequence). Trimming stripped 0 bases from V and 2 bases from J, with 6 bases between. CDR3 DNA: TGTGCCAGTAGTATAGATGCAGCCACAGATACGCAGTATTTT. It translates to CASSIDAATDTQYF.

This clone showed up just a few times. The rearrangement joins TRBV28 to TRBJ1-1; D is ambiguous. Per germline, CDR1 MDHEN and CDR2 SYDVKM. This CDR3 contains 14 residues. Trimming took off 7 bases at V and 1 base at J, with 13 bases between the two ends. The CDR3 DNA is TGTGCCAGCAATCGAATTGACTGGAACACTGAAGCTTTCTTT. Translation gives CASNRIDWNTEAFF.

J is TRBJ1-5 and V is TRBV20-1; unclear D gene. Germline assignment: CDR1 DFQATT and CDR2 SNEGSKA (reference sequence). The CDR3 has 14 amino acids. The ends were cut back, 3 bases at V and 6 bases at J, with 15 bases in the middle. Written as DNA, the CDR3 is TGCAGTGCTAGTTCGGGCATAATGAGTCAGCCCCAGCATTTT. This codes for CSASSGIMSQPQHF.

This rearrangement joins TRBV3-1 (or the pseudogene TRBV3-2) to TRBJ2-5; no definite D call. Germline V gene lookup returns CDR1 LGHDT and CDR2 YNNKEL (reference sequence). The CDR3 is 14 amino acids. Trimming stripped 1 base from V and 5 bases from J, with 11 bases between. CDR3 residues: CASSQGAASETQYF. The CDR3 DNA reads as TGTGCCAGCAGCCAAGGAGCTGCCTCGGAGACCCAGTACTTC.

V and J are TRBV6-6 and TRBJ1-1, with 8 bases fitting TRBD1. This CDR3 comprises 16 residues. J gave up 0 bases and V 4 bases, and 7 bases lay outside the gene matches. Germline V gives CDR1 MNHNY, CDR2 SVGAGI (reference sequence). The chain's CDR3 is CASSLPTGAMNTEAFF. The CDR3 coding sequence is TGTGCCAGCAGTTTACCGACAGGGGCGATGAACACTGAAGCTTTCTTT.

The chain joins TRBV30 to TRBJ2-5; either TRBD1 or TRBD2 may supply D (5 bases each). The V and J ends lost 0 bases and 5 bases respectively, with 34 bases between them. Germline V CDR1 and CDR2: GTSNPN, SVGIG (reference sequence). The CDR3 runs 21 residues. This CDR3 is CAWSVEGSRCVRRGEGETQYF. The CDR3 coding sequence is TGTGCCTGGAGTGTAGAGGGCAGCAGGTGTGTAAGGAGAGGGGAAGGGGAGACCCAGTACTTC.

This chain connects TRBV12-3 or TRBV12-4 to TRBJ1-1; 8 nucleotides line up with TRBD1. The J segment lost 3 bases and the V segment lost 6 bases, leaving 3 bases of the junction unmatched. The CDR3 runs to 13 residues. CDR3 in DNA: TGTGCCAGCAGCCGGACAGGGCACACTGAAGCTTTCTTT. This sequence encodes CASSRTGHTEAFF.

The chain carries TRBV4-3 and TRBJ1-4; 11 nucleotides align to TRBD1. The CDR3 length is 18 residues. V dropped 5 bases and J dropped 1; count of bases not matched to a gene: 9. The germline CDR1 and CDR2 sequences are LGHNA and YSLEER. The CDR3: CASSGGQGATRTNEKLFF. For the CDR3, the DNA is TGCGCCAGCAGCGGAGGACAGGGGGCCACGAGAACTAATGAAAAACTGTTTTTT.

A few counts support this clone. The chain employs TRBV2 and TRBJ1-2; a weak D match, TRBD1 (5 bases). The CDR3 consists of 14 residues. Trimming shortened V by 5 bases and J by 6 bases, and 16 bases separated the two germline ends. Per the germline V gene, CDR1 is SNHLY and CDR2 is FYNNEI. The CDR3 protein is CASSSQGMIHGYTF. The CDR3 bases are TGTGCCAGCAGTTCTCAGGGCATGATACATGGCTACACCTTC.

V usage is TRBV28 and J usage is TRBJ2-2; 9 bases are shared with TRBD2. The germline gives CDR1 MDHEN, CDR2 SYDVKM. The CDR3 spans 14 residues. The V segment lost 10 bases and the J segment 1 base; nucleotides outside the gene matches: 4. CDR3 residues: CATFSGGNTGELFF. The CDR3 region has the DNA TGTGCCACTTTTAGCGGGGGGAACACCGGGGAGCTGTTTTTT.

The rearrangement uses TRBV5-1 and TRBJ1-2; 9 nucleotides match TRBD1. Germline V lookup: CDR1 SGHRS, CDR2 YFSETQ. CDR3 length equals 16 residues. Losses at the gene ends were 3 bases for V and 8 bases for J; bases not matched to a gene: 14. The CDR3 sequence is CASSSTPPGQGTGYTF. The DNA for the CDR3 is TGCGCCAGCAGCTCCACCCCGCCGGGACAGGGTACCGGCTACACCTTC.

The rearrangement uses TRBV4-3 and TRBJ2-3, with 9 bases lining up with TRBD2. The CDR3 has 19 residues. The trim removed 6 bases at V and 0 bases at J, leaving 16 bases unmatched. The germline V gene encodes CDR1 LGHNA and CDR2 YSLEER. The CDR3 protein is CASSQSPAGGLSSTDTQYF. In DNA form, the CDR3 reads TGCGCCAGCAGTCAAAGTCCCGCGGGGGGGCTATCGAGCACAGATACGCAGTATTTT.

The chain is built from TRBV29-1 and TRBJ1-4; 8 bases align to TRBD1. CDR1 SQVTM and CDR2 ANQGSEA come from the germline V gene. The CDR3 covers 13 residues. V gave up 6 bases and J gave up 8 bases; unmatched junction bases: 8. The chain's CDR3 is CSVTRGPREKLFF. In DNA, the CDR3 is TGCAGCGTAACCAGGGGGCCACGGGAAAAACTGTTTTTT.

About this clone itself: Other DNA sequences in this specimen translate into the identical CDR3. The chain recombines TRBV18 with TRBJ1-4; D is unclear. Per the germline V gene, CDR1 is KGHSH and CDR2 is LQKENI. CDR3 length: 14 residues. V was cut by 1 base and J by 1 base, with 4 bases left in between. The CDR3 is CASSPQGTNEKLFF. In DNA form, the CDR3 reads TGTGCCAGCTCACCACAGGGAACTAATGAAAAACTGTTTTTT. The variable domain in full, with the rest retrieved from reference TRBV18 and TRBJ1-4, is NAGVMQNPRHLVRRRGQEARLRCSPMKGHSHVYWYRQLPEEGLKFMVYLQKENIIDESGMPKERFSAEFPKEGPSILRIQQVVRGDSAAYFCASSPQGTNEKLFFGSGTQLSVL.